This T cell receptor (beta chain) was identified during a study of blood T cells in healthy people across ages. Notes on this clonotype: One end of the junction varies from germline; a read error may be responsible.

Combining a sample-barcoded 5' primer with a J-beta primer mix, a second PCR ran for roughly 7 to 11 cycles. TCRdb processed the 5' RACE reads anew with MiXCR; each CDR3 protein has one entry. The sample has about 1.1 million distinct CDR3 sequences; more than 30% are singletons. Each sample provided at least 6 micrograms of extracted total RNA. This receptor was identified in a man between 18 and 35 years old in good health. The sample was blood.

The CDR3 DNA reads TGTGCCAGCAGTTCTTCCGGACAGGGGGCTCATGGCTGCACCTTC. It translates to CASSSSGQGAHGCTF. This chain uses TRBV12-3 or TRBV12-4 with TRBJ1-2, with TRBD1 identical over 11 bases. The CDR3 is 15 residues long.